The entry below describes one T cell receptor beta chain. The sample holds one count of this clone. The specificity of this receptor is unknown. Base qualities were left out, and no much larger clone turns up one base away. These data are taken from a study of technical replicates of blood from a handful of donors (dated by TCRdb to about 2017). The V end gives up 7 bases and the J end 6 bases, leaving 12 bases in the junction not matched to a gene. CDR3 length: 14 amino acids, cysteine to phenylalanine. Only the CDR3 DNA stays, 42 bases, in frame from base 1. The germline V gene sets CDR1 to SNHLY and CDR2 to FYNNEI. Libraries came from the immunoSEQ multiplex PCR assay. The immuneACCESS repertoire file appears here via TCRdb, limited to in-frame rearrangements. These files lack a portion of the clones; in checked studies, under half of the deficit traces to unresolved V genes, and the cause of the others is not known. The sample data list about 81,000 clones, and 90% to 97% of these were observed just once. The ten largest make up roughly 0.37% of the sample.

The rearranged chain carries TRBV2 and TRBJ2-7; TRBD1 aligns with 7 central bases. The receptor was isolated from a human donor in good health. The sequenced sample was T cells isolated from PBMCs. The sequenced DNA is TGTGCCAGCATTGGGGTAGGGGGCTTGGGCGAGCAGTACTTC. The resulting protein is CASIGVGGLGEQYF.